This paragraph covers one TCR beta chain sequence. The sample belongs to a study of T cells after somatic rescue of genetic block. This CDR3 has 14 amino acids. V lost 1 base and J lost 0, with 3 bases in between. Germline CDR1 SGHTA, CDR2 FQGNSA. Assay: immunoSEQ multiplex PCR; the TCRdb copy retains only in-frame clones and omits some. The sample gives about 88,000 clones, about 90% of which show up once; roughly 1.7% is in the top ten. This chain uses TRBV7-2 with TRBJ2-2; no reliable D call. The origin of this receptor is a woman younger than 30. Sequenced input: peripheral blood mononuclear cells (PBMCs). The CDR3 region is CASSLDTNTGELFF. The CDR3 DNA follows: TGTGCCAGCAGCTTAGACACGAACACCGGGGAGCTGTTTTTT.